Each of the 20 T cell receptor beta chains below was sequenced from the same sample in a study of immune evolution from preneoplasia to lung adenocarcinoma. Produced via immunoSEQ multiplex PCR; TCRdb's table is partial and in-frame only. The repertoire includes 3,800 or so clones, about 80% of them detected once, and 11% to 15% sits in the top ten. Sequencing was done on a sample of FFPE adjacent normal lung tissue. Receptors originate from a person aged 55-80 years with lung adenocarcinoma.

Only a few counts were recorded for this clone. The chain is built from TRBV10-2 and TRBJ2-3, with D uncertain. V lost 4 bases and J lost 3, with 5 bases in between. The CDR3 consists of 12 residues. Germline V gene data show CDR1 as WSHSY and CDR2 as SAAADI. CDR3 protein: CASSATTDTQYF. The CDR3 DNA sequence: TGCGCCAGCAGTGCCACAACAGATACGCAGTATTTT.

This clone came up a few times. This chain links TRBV5-4 with TRBJ2-1; D unresolved. This CDR3 comprises 14 residues. With 3 bases removed from V and 1 base from J, the gap between germline ends came to 8 bases. Germline values: CDR1 SGHNT, CDR2 YYREEE (reference sequence). CDR3 region: CASSSRESYNEQFF. The CDR3 DNA sequence: TGTGCCAGCAGCTCTAGGGAATCCTACAATGAGCAGTTCTTC.

The chain uses TRBV30 and TRBJ2-2; D might be TRBD2 (6 bases). CDR1 and CDR2 (germline): GTSNPN, SVGIG (reference sequence). There are 15 residues in the CDR3. Trimming stripped 0 bases from V and 1 base from J, with 9 bases between. CDR3 sequence reads: CAWSVIGRNTGELFF. CDR3 DNA: TGTGCCTGGAGTGTAATCGGGAGGAACACCGGGGAGCTGTTTTTT.

This chain uses TRBV7-7 with TRBJ2-3; 10 positions agree with TRBD2. CDR1 and CDR2 (germline): SSHAT, FNYEAQ (reference sequence). This CDR3 contains 13 residues. The CDR3 spells CARSGTSVDTQYF. The CDR3 DNA reads TGTGCTAGGTCCGGGACTAGCGTAGATACGCAGTATTTT.

The gene calls are TRBV7-6 and TRBJ2-5, with 12 bases matching TRBD2. CDR3 size: 15 residues. Germline loops: CDR1 SGHVS, CDR2 FNYEAQ. J was trimmed by 4 bases and V by 5 bases; bases with no gene match: 5. The CDR3 DNA reads TGTGCCAGCAGCCGGGGGACTAGCGGGTCAGAGACCCAGTACTTC. Its translation is CASSRGTSGSETQYF.

The CDR3 loop reads CASSVGPESSYEQYF. The CDR3 region has the DNA TGTGCCAGCAGCGTTGGCCCCGAGAGCTCCTACGAGCAGTACTTC. This chain uses TRBV9 with TRBJ2-7, with D unresolved. The V end was cut by 2 bases, the J end by 0 bases, with 12 bases between. Germline V gives CDR1 SGDLS, CDR2 YYNGEE. This CDR3 has 15 residues. Using reference TRBV9 and TRBJ2-7 for the parts outside the CDR3, the full variable domain is DSGVTQTPKHLITATGQRVTLRCSPRSGDLSVYWYQQSLDQGLQFLIQYYNGEERAKGNILERFSAQQFPDLHSELNLSSLELGDSALYFCASSVGPESSYEQYFGPGTRLTVT.

This clone was seen only once. The rearrangement uses TRBV5-6 and TRBJ2-3; TRBD2 agrees at 13 bases. The CDR3 loop spans 16 amino acids. With V trimmed by 3 bases and J by 7 bases, 8 bases remained unmatched. Germline V lookup: CDR1 SGHDT, CDR2 YYEEEE. The CDR3 bases are TGTGCCAGCAGCTCACGACTAGCGGGAGGCTCCCATACGCAGTATTTT. This encodes CASSSRLAGGSHTQYF.

The J gene is TRBJ1-1, the V gene TRBV4-1; the D is unclear. Per germline, CDR1 MGHRA and CDR2 YSYEKL. This CDR3 spans 14 amino acids. V lost 2 bases, J lost 3 bases, and 10 bases lay in between. Here the CDR3 reads CASSQTDIDTEAFF. In DNA, the CDR3 is TGCGCCAGCAGCCAAACAGACATCGACACTGAAGCTTTCTTT.

This clone occurred a few times. The CDR3 reads CASSLGREFDTQYF. The DNA of the CDR3 is TGTGCCAGCAGCTTGGGACGGGAGTTTGATACGCAGTATTTT. The chain links TRBV7-3 to TRBJ2-3, with a weak D call TRBD2 (6 bases). The CDR3 consists of 14 residues. Per germline, CDR1 SGHTA and CDR2 FQGTGA. The V end lost 3 bases, the J end lost 6 bases, and 13 bases lay between the germline ends.

The CDR3 nucleotides read TGCAGCGTTGCCTCCCACAATTACTACGAGCAGTACTTC. Amino acids: CSVASHNYYEQYF. This sequence joins TRBV29-1 and TRBJ2-7; no definite D call. CDR1 and CDR2 from the germline V gene are SQVTM and ANQGSEA. The CDR3 consists of 13 residues. Trimming removed 4 bases from V and 3 bases from J, with 13 bases in between.

V usage is TRBV2 and J usage is TRBJ2-7, with 8 bases that match TRBD1. J gave up 3 bases and V 5 bases, and 9 bases lay outside the gene matches. The CDR3 extends over 15 amino acids. The V gene's germline CDR1 is SNHLY and CDR2 FYNNEI. The CDR3 DNA is TGTGCCAGCAGTCCTCGGGGGACAGGAGGCTACGAGCAGTACTTC. Translated: CASSPRGTGGYEQYF. Full variable domain (outside the CDR3, taken from reference TRBV2 and TRBJ2-7): EPEVTQTPSHQVTQMGQEVILRCVPISNHLYFYWYRQILGQKVEFLVSFYNNEISEKSEIFDDQFSVERPDGSNFTLKIRSTKLEDSAMYFCASSPRGTGGYEQYFGPGTRLTVT.

The rearrangement joins TRBV29-1 to TRBJ1-4; D is possibly TRBD1 (6 bases). The CDR3 spans 11 residues. Looked up from germline, CDR1 is SQVTM and CDR2 is ANQGSEA. Trimming cost V 7 bases and J 8 bases, with 11 bases left between them. The CDR3 DNA sequence: TGCAGCGCTGGGACATTAGAAAAACTGTTTTTT. Encoded protein: CSAGTLEKLFF. The entire variable domain, with the rest obtained from reference TRBV29-1 and TRBJ1-4, is as follows: SAVISQKPSRDICQRGTSLTIQCQVDSQVTMMFWYRQQPGQSLTLIATANQGSEATYESGFVIDKFPISRPNLTFSTLTVSNMSPEDSSIYLCSAGTLEKLFFGSGTQLSVL.

This sequence joins TRBV7-8 and TRBJ2-5, with a possible D match to TRBD1 (6 bases). The germline CDR1 and CDR2 sequences are SGHVS and FQNEAQ. V was clipped by 2 bases and J by 6 bases, with 10 bases between them. CDR3 length: 13 residues. In DNA form, the CDR3 reads TGTGCCAGCAGCTTAACAGGGACGCAGACCCAGTACTTC. Its translation: CASSLTGTQTQYF. Supplemented by reference TRBV7-8 and TRBJ2-5, the full variable domain reads GAGVSQSPRYKVAKRGQDVALRCDPISGHVSLFWYQQALGQGPEFLTYFQNEAQLDKSGLPSDRFFAERPEGSVSTLKIQRTQQEDSAVYLCASSLTGTQTQYFGPGTRLLVL.

Sample share makes this clone large (0.1 to 1%). CDR3 in DNA: TGTGCCAGTAGTAGGGCCACAGATACGCAGTATTTT. Residues: CASSRATDTQYF. This rearrangement joins TRBV19 to TRBJ2-3; D unresolved. CDR1 LNHDA and CDR2 SQIVND come from the germline V gene (reference sequence). The CDR3 runs 12 residues. V lost 4 bases, J lost 2 bases, and 4 bases lay in between.

This chain connects TRBV14 to TRBJ2-2; the match to TRBD2 covers 7 bases. Germline-derived CDR1 and CDR2 are SGHDN and FVKESK. Trimming at V came to 6 bases and at J to 6 bases, leaving 10 bases not matched to a gene. The CDR3 sequence is 15 residues long. The CDR3 DNA sequence: TGTGCCAGCAGGTCCTCGGGAGGATCTTCCGGGGAGCTGTTTTTT. Its translation is CASRSSGGSSGELFF.

V is TRBV6-5 and J is TRBJ1-1, with D perhaps TRBD1 (5 bases). V was trimmed by 0 bases and J by 5 bases, leaving 10 bases between them. From germline, CDR1 is MNHEY and CDR2 SVGAGI. The CDR3 length is 14 residues. CDR3 region: CASSYSNGGTEAFF. CDR3 DNA: TGTGCCAGCAGTTACTCGAACGGGGGAACTGAAGCTTTCTTT.

The rearrangement uses TRBV12-2 and TRBJ2-3. TRBV12-2 is reported as a pseudogene. The CDR3 loop spans 15 amino acids. The chain's CDR3 is CASRSHRSSTDTQYF. The CDR3 DNA reads as TGTGCAAGTCGCTCACATAGGTCTAGCACAGATACGCAGTATTTT.

This chain links TRBV9 with TRBJ2-3, with D uncertain. Germline-derived CDR1 and CDR2 are SGDLS and YYNGEE. The length of the CDR3 is 15 residues. Trimming took off 7 bases at V and 4 bases at J, with 19 bases between the two ends. CDR3 DNA: TGTGCCAGCGCATCGGCCCGGACCCCACCAGATACGCAGTATTTT. It specifies CASASARTPPDTQYF.

The V gene is TRBV2, the J gene TRBJ1-1; 7 positions agree with TRBD1. Germline CDR1 reads SNHLY; CDR2 reads FYNNEI. The CDR3 is 14 residues long. J was trimmed by 2 bases and V by 6 bases; bases with no gene match: 6. CDR3 region: CASRRTGANTEAFF. The CDR3 DNA reads TGTGCCAGCAGAAGGACAGGAGCTAACACTGAAGCTTTCTTT.

The CDR3 coding sequence is TGCGCCAGCAGCTCATCAACTAGCGGGGGGGAGCTGTTTTTT. Its protein is CASSSSTSGGELFF. This rearrangement joins TRBV5-1 to TRBJ2-2; 9 bases fit TRBD2. The CDR3 extends over 14 amino acids. The germline gives CDR1 SGHRS, CDR2 YFSETQ. J lost 8 bases, V lost 3 bases, and 5 bases had no gene match.